Here is one T cell receptor (beta chain) with its context. What it binds is not known. A much larger clone lies a single base off, so this may be a read error. Because it lacks the conserved phenylalanine or tryptophan at the end, this CDR3 is likely a read error. V was clipped by 3 bases and J by 2 bases, with 11 bases between them. The CDR3 is made up of 14 amino acids. The sample comes from a study of Graves' ophthalmopathy and Graves' hyperthyroidism. In the study overall: Peripheral blood collection took place at initial diagnosis, before any treatment. Overall study findings and caveats: Ophthalmopathy was separated from stable hyperthyroidism by a 13-signature model with roughly 91% sensitivity and over 70% specificity. Blood also contained most of the expanded thyroid clonotypes above 0.001 frequency.

RNA transcripts were the template, and TCR beta CDR3 regions were amplified from them. The authors performed first-round RT-PCR with HTBI primers and then a second-round multiplex PCR. TCRdb re-called the multiplex PCR reads with MiXCR, one entry per CDR3 protein. The sample lists over 650,000 distinct CDR3 sequences; over 40% were seen once. Sequencing was performed on peripheral blood. This receptor was obtained from an adult man with Graves' ophthalmopathy. The V and J genes are TRBV12-3 or TRBV12-4 and TRBJ2-7; TRBD1 or TRBD2 may be the D gene (5 bases each). CDR3 coding DNA: TGTGCCAGCAGTTTCCGGGGCCAAGCCTACGAGCAGTACCTC. Its translation is CASSFRGQAYEQYL.